The clone carrying this T cell receptor beta chain showed up many times. Antigen specificity is unknown. The source of the sample is a study of CD8 T cells in ankylosing spondylitis. TCR beta libraries were made by quantitative 5'-RACE with molecular barcodes. Each CDR3 protein is one row after TCRdb ran MiXCR on the 5' RACE reads. The repertoire holds about 400,000 distinct CDR3 sequences, with 20% to 25% as singletons. With 1 base clipped from V and 5 bases from J, the junction kept 2 bases outside the gene matches. The CDR3 is 15 amino acids. CDR1 and CDR2 from the germline V gene are SGHNT and YENEEA. Study-wide results and limits: About 8 highly homologous variants formed a TCR beta motif that appeared characteristic of ankylosing spondylitis blood.

This sequence joins TRBV11-3 and TRBJ2-1, with 10 bases fitting TRBD1. The origin of this receptor is a male donor with ankylosing spondylitis. Sequencing was performed on blood, either unsorted or a sorted T cell fraction (not recorded which). The CDR3 sequence is CASSLVGTGDNEQFF. CDR3 nucleotides: TGTGCCAGCAGCTTAGTCGGGACAGGGGACAATGAGCAGTTCTTC.